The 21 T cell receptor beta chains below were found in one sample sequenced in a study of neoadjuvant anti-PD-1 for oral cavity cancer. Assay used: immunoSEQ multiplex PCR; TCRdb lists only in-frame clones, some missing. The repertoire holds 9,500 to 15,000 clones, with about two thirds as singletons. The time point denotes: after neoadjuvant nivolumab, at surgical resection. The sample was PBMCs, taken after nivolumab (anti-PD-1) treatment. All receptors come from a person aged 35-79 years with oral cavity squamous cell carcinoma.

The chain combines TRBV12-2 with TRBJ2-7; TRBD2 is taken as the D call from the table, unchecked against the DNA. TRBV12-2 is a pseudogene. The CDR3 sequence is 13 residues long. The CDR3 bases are TGTGCAAGTCGCTTGGCTAGGGAGTACGAGCAGTACTTC. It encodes CASRLAREYEQYF.

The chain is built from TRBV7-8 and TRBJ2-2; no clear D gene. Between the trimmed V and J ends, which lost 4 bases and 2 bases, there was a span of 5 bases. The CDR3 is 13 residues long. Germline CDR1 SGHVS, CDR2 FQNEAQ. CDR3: CASSSVNTGELFF. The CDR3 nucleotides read TGTGCCAGCAGCTCCGTTAACACCGGGGAGCTGTTTTTT.

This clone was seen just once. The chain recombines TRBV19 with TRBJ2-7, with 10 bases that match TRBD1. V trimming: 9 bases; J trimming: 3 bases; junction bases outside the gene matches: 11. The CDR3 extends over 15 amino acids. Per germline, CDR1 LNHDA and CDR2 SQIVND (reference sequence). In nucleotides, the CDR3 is TGTGCCAGCAGAGGGACAGGGGTTGGAGGCTACGAGCAGTACTTC. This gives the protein CASRGTGVGGYEQYF.

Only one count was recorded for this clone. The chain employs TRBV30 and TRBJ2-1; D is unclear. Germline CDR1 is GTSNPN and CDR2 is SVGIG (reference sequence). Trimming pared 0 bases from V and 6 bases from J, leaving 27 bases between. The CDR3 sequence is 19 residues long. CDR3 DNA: TGTGCCTGGAGTGTACGTCTTTGGGCGCGCGCAAAGGGTAGCAATGAGCAGTTCTTC. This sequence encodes CAWSVRLWARAKGSNEQFF.

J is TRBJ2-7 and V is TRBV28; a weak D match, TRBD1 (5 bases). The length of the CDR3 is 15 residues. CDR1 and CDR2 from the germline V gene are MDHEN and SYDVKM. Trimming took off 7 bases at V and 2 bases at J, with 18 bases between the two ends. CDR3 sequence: CASIRVGQSPYEQYF. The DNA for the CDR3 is TGTGCCAGCATCCGGGTGGGGCAGAGCCCCTACGAGCAGTACTTC.

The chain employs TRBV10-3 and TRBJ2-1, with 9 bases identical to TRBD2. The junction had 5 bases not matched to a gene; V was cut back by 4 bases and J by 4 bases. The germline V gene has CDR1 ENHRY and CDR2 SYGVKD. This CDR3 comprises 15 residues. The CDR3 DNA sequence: TGTGCCATCAGTGTCCCTAGCGGGGCTTACAATGAGCAGTTCTTC. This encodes CAISVPSGAYNEQFF.

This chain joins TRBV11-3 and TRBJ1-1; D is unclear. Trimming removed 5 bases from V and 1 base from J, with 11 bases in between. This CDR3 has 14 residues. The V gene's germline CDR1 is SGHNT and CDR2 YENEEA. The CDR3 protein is CASSPWRPNTEAFF. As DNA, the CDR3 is TGTGCCAGCAGCCCCTGGAGGCCGAACACTGAAGCTTTCTTT.

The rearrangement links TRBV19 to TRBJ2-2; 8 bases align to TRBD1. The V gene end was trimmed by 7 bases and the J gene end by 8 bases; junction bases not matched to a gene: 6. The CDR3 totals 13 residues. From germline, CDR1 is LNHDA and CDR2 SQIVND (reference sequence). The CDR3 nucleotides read TGTGCCAGTAATACCAGGGGGCGTGGGGAGCTGTTTTTT. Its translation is CASNTRGRGELFF.

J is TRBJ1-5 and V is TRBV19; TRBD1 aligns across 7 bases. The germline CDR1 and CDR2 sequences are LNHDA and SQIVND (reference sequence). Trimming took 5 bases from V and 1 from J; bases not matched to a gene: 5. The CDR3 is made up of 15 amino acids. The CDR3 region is CASSASQGSNQPQHF. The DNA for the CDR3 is TGTGCCAGTAGTGCTTCACAGGGGAGCAATCAGCCCCAGCATTTT.

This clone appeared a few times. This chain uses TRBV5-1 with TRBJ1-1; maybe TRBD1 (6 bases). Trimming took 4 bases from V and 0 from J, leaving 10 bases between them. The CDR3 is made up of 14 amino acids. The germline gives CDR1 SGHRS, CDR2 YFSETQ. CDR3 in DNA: TGCGCCAGCAGCAAGGGACATATGAACACTGAAGCTTTCTTT. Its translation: CASSKGHMNTEAFF.

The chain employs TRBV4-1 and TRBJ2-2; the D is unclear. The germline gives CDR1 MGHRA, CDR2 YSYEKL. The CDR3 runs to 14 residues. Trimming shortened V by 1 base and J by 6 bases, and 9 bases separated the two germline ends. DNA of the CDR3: TGCGCCAGCAGCCAAGGACATCGGCCCGGGGAGCTGTTTTTT. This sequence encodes CASSQGHRPGELFF.

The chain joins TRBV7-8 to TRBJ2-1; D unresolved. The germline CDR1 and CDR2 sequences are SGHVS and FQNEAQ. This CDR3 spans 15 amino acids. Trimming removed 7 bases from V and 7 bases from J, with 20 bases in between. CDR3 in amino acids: CASTHTRVSKNEQFF. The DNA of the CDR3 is TGTGCCAGCACGCACACTCGGGTATCCAAAAATGAGCAGTTCTTC.

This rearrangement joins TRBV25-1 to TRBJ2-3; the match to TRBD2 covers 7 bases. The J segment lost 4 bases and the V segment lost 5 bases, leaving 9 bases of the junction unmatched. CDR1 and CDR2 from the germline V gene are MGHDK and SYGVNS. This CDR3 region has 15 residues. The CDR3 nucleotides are TGTGCCAGCAGTTATAGCTCGGCGGGAGCAGATACGCAGTATTTT. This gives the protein CASSYSSAGADTQYF. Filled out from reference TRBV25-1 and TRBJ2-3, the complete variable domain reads EADIYQTPRYLVIGTGKKITLECSQTMGHDKMYWYQQDPGMELHLIHYSYGVNSTEKGDLSSESTVSRIRTEHFPLTLESARPSHTSQYLCASSYSSAGADTQYFGPGTRLTVL.

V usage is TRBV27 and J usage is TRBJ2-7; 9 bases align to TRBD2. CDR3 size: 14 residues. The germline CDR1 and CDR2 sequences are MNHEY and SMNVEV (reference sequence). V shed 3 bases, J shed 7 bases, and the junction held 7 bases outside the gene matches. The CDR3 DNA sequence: TGTGCCAGCAGTTTGCGGGAGGGCCTTGGGGAGCAGTACTTC. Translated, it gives CASSLREGLGEQYF.

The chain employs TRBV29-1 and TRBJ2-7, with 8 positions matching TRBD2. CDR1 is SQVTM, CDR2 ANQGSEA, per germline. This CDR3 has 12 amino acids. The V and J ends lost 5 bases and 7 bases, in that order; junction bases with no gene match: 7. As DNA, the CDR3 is TGCAGCGTTCGGGGGGGTTCGAGTGAGCAGTACTTC. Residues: CSVRGGSSEQYF.

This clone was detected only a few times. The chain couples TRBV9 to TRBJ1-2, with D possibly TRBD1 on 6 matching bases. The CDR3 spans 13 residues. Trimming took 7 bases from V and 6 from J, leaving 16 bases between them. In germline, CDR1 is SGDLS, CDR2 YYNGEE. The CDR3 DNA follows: TGTGCCAGCGGACAGCCTATTGGGAATGGCTACACCTTC. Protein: CASGQPIGNGYTF.

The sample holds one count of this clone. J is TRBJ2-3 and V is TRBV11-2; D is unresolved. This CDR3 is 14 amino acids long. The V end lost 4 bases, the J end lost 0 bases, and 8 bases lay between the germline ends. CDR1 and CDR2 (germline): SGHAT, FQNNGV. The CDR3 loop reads CASSSTLSTDTQYF. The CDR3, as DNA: TGTGCCAGCAGCTCGACACTTAGCACAGATACGCAGTATTTT.

The CDR3 protein is CASSETLAGDYNEQFF. The DNA of the CDR3 is TGCGCCAGCAGTGAAACACTAGCGGGAGACTACAATGAGCAGTTCTTC. The V call is TRBV10-2, the J call TRBJ2-1, with 11 bases lining up with TRBD2. This CDR3 is built from 16 residues. V gave up 3 bases and J gave up 3 bases; unmatched junction bases: 4. Per the germline V gene, CDR1 is WSHSY and CDR2 is SAAADI.

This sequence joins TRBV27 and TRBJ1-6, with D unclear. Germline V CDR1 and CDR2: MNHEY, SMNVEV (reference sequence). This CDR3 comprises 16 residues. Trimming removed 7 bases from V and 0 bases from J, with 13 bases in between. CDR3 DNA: TGTGCCAGCAAGTTTAACGGACGCTCCTATAATTCACCCCTCCACTTT. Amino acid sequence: CASKFNGRSYNSPLHF.

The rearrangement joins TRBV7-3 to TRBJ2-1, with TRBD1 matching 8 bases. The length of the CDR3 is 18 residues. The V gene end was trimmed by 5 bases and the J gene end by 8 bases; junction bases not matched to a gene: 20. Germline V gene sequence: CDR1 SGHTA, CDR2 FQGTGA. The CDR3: CASSAGGRGRRLGYEQFF. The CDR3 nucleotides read TGTGCCAGCAGCGCCGGGGGCAGGGGGCGGCGGTTAGGGTATGAGCAGTTCTTC.

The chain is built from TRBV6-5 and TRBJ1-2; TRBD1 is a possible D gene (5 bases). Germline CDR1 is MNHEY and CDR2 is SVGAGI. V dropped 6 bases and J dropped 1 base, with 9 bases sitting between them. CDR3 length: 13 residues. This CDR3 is CASSYDSNYGYTF. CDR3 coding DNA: TGTGCCAGCAGCTATGACAGTAACTATGGCTACACCTTC.